This T cell receptor (beta chain) was captured in a study of blood T cell repertoires in COVID-19. Study-level information: Italy, Spain and the United States were the sources of the convalescent and acute COVID-19 samples.

V lost 0 bases to trimming and J lost 9 bases, with 19 bases between them. The CDR3 loop spans 16 amino acids. In germline, CDR1 is SGHNT, CDR2 YYREEE (reference sequence). Repertoires were generated with immunoSEQ multiplex PCR, while TCRdb's copy carries only in-frame clones and drops some. The top ten clones hold approximately 5.9% of a sample with about 250,000 clones, about 86% of them seen once. This clone is categorized as medium-sized. This TCR came from an elderly man with acute or convalescent COVID-19. Sequencing was performed on peripheral blood. This chain uses TRBV5-4 with TRBJ2-1, with D perhaps TRBD1 (5 bases). The CDR3 loop is CASSLDPSRQGGEQFF. CDR3 nucleotide sequence: TGTGCCAGCAGCTTGGACCCCTCTAGGCAGGGCGGTGAGCAGTTCTTC.